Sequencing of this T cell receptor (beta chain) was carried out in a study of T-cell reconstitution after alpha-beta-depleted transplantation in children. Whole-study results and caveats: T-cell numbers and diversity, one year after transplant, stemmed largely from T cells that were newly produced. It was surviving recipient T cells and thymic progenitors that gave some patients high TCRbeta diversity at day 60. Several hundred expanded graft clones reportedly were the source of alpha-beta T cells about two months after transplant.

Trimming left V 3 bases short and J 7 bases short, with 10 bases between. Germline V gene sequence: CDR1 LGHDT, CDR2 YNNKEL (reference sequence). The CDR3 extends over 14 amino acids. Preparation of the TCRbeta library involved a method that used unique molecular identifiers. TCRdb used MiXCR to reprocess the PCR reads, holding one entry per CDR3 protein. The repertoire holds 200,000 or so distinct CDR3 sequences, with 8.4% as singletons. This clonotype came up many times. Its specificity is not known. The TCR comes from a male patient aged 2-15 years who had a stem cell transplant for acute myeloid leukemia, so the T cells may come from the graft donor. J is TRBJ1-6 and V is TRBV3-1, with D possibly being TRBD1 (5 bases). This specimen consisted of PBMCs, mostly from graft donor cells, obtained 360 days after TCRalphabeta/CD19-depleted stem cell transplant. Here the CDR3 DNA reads TGTGCCAGCAGCCAGGGGGTTTCGAATTCACCCCTCCACTTT. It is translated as CASSQGVSNSPLHF.